A single sample is the source of the 32 T cell receptor beta chains below, sequenced in a study of T cells in Graves' hyperthyroidism and ophthalmopathy. There were TCR beta CDR3 regions amplified from RNA transcripts. First-round RT-PCR targeting the TCR CDR3 was performed with the HTBI primer set. One entry per CDR3 protein, called by TCRdb with MiXCR from the multiplex PCR reads. This sample has a few hundred thousand distinct CDR3 sequences; 15% to 20% occur once, and the top ten carry roughly 49%. What was sequenced was blood. The receptors come from a woman aged 50 to 65 with Graves' hyperthyroidism.

The table lists this clonotype with a few counts. The chain is built from TRBV20-1 and TRBJ2-5; 8 bases line up with TRBD1. CDR3 length equals 14 residues. The trim removed 2 bases at V and 5 bases at J, leaving 7 bases unmatched. Germline V gene lookup returns CDR1 DFQATT and CDR2 SNEGSKA (reference sequence). The CDR3 coding sequence is TGCAGTGCTAGACTTCAGGGGGCTCGGGAGACCCAGTACTTC. Residues: CSARLQGARETQYF.

The chain uses TRBV7-9 and TRBJ2-3; D tentatively reads TRBD1 or TRBD2 (5 bases each). CDR1 and CDR2 (germline): SEHNR, FQNEAQ (reference sequence). This CDR3 comprises 16 residues. V lost 5 bases, J lost 2 bases, and 17 bases lay in between. As DNA, the CDR3 is TGTGCCAGCAGCCTTGGGCTTCCCGGGGCCACAGATACGCAGTATTTT. Its translation: CASSLGLPGATDTQYF.

The table lists this clonotype with many counts. The chain is built from TRBV20-1 and TRBJ2-1; TRBD2 matches 9 bases. Looked up from germline, CDR1 is DFQATT and CDR2 is SNEGSKA (reference sequence). Trimming at V came to 6 bases and at J to 3 bases, leaving 21 bases not matched to a gene. The CDR3 consists of 19 residues. The CDR3: CSAQSLAGASSVVYNEQFF. Written as DNA, the CDR3 is TGCAGTGCCCAGTCTTTAGCGGGAGCGAGCTCGGTAGTCTACAATGAGCAGTTCTTC.

This clonotype has more than one count but fewer than ten. V is TRBV18 and J is TRBJ2-3; D unclear. Looked up from germline, CDR1 is KGHSH and CDR2 is LQKENI. The germline V and J ends were trimmed by 4 bases and 0 bases, with 8 bases remaining between them. The CDR3 is made up of 14 amino acids. CDR3 in amino acids: CASSRGVSTDTQYF. For the CDR3, the DNA is TGTGCCAGCTCACGCGGCGTGAGCACAGATACGCAGTATTTT.

Ten or more counts support this clonotype. The chain is built from TRBV10-1 and TRBJ2-7, with D possibly being TRBD1 or TRBD2 (5 bases each). This CDR3 spans 18 amino acids. Trimming cost V 7 bases and J 7 bases, with 32 bases left between them. Germline V CDR1 and CDR2: WNHNN, SYGVQD (reference sequence). The CDR3 DNA reads as TGCGCCAGCACGTCCGGGACGCCTACACATCACCAGACACAAGAGCAGTACTTC. Its protein product is CASTSGTPTHHQTQEQYF.

CDR3 region: CASSYSSGRTDTQYF. The DNA for the CDR3 is TGTGCCAGCAGTTACTCTAGTGGACGCACAGATACGCAGTATTTT. The chain employs TRBV6-6 and TRBJ2-3; D is unresolved. This CDR3 spans 15 amino acids. CDR1 MNHNY and CDR2 SVGAGI come from the germline V gene (reference sequence). Trimming removed 0 bases from V and 1 base from J, with 8 bases in between.

In this sample, this clonotype turned up a few times. The V call is TRBV5-1, the J call TRBJ2-3, with D unclear. This CDR3 spans 14 amino acids. Trimming cost V 4 bases and J 2 bases, with 11 bases left between them. Germline V gene data show CDR1 as SGHRS and CDR2 as YFSETQ. CDR3 protein: CASSPPPATDTQYF. In nucleotides, the CDR3 is TGCGCCAGCAGCCCGCCCCCGGCCACAGATACGCAGTATTTT.

This clonotype appeared many times. The V and J genes are TRBV28 and TRBJ1-1; 7 nucleotides match TRBD1. Germline V CDR1 and CDR2: MDHEN, SYDVKM. This CDR3 has 15 amino acids. V shed 5 bases, J shed 2 bases, and the junction held 8 bases outside the gene matches. For the CDR3, the DNA is TGTGCCAGCAGTGGACCGCGGGACAGAAACACTGAAGCTTTCTTT. Its protein product is CASSGPRDRNTEAFF.

At least ten counts were recorded for this clonotype. The chain recombines TRBV3-1 with TRBJ1-3; 9 nucleotides align to TRBD1. Germline V gives CDR1 LGHDT, CDR2 YNNKEL (reference sequence). The CDR3 sequence is 15 residues long. The J segment lost 8 bases and the V segment lost 4 bases, leaving 9 bases of the junction unmatched. In DNA, the CDR3 is TGTGCCAGCAGCCGATTACCGGGACAGGGAGACACCATATATTTT. It codes for CASSRLPGQGDTIYF.

There are many counts of this clonotype. CDR3 sequence reads: CASSDPFRGGLDEQFF. The CDR3 DNA follows: TGTGCCAGCAGTGACCCTTTTCGGGGGGGCCTCGATGAGCAGTTCTTC. The chain recombines TRBV2 with TRBJ2-1; 8 bases map to TRBD2. V shed 3 bases, J shed 8 bases, and the junction held 12 bases outside the gene matches. Germline V gives CDR1 SNHLY, CDR2 FYNNEI. This CDR3 is 16 amino acids long.

In its sample, this clonotype was seen a few times. The chain combines TRBV3-1 with TRBJ1-6; 8 nucleotides align to TRBD1. The V gene's germline CDR1 is LGHDT and CDR2 YNNKEL (reference sequence). V gave up 3 bases and J gave up 7 bases; unmatched junction bases: 11. This CDR3 spans 17 amino acids. The CDR3 sequence: CASSQNPGTGLNSPLHF. The CDR3 DNA reads as TGTGCCAGCAGCCAGAACCCCGGGACAGGCCTAAATTCACCCCTCCACTTT.

This clonotype was observed a handful of times. The chain carries TRBV7-6 and TRBJ1-2; no reliable D call. V gave up 1 base and J gave up 3 bases, with 12 bases separating them. Germline CDR1 and CDR2: SGHVS and FNYEAQ. This CDR3 is 15 amino acids long. DNA for the CDR3: TGTGCCAGCAGCTTAGAGGCGAGGAGCTACTATGGCTACACCTTC. This codes for CASSLEARSYYGYTF.

This clonotype was seen only a few times. This chain links TRBV6-1 with TRBJ1-1; D remains unclear. Germline values: CDR1 MNHNS, CDR2 SASEGT. With 3 bases removed from V and 5 bases from J, the gap between germline ends came to 13 bases. The CDR3 covers 14 residues. The chain's CDR3 is CASSERALSTEAFF. The CDR3 DNA reads TGTGCCAGCAGTGAGAGGGCACTGTCTACTGAAGCTTTCTTT.

This clonotype was counted many times. CDR3 bases: TGTGCCTGGCGCCCAAGTTCGGGATCCTCACCCCTCCACTTT. Translation: CAWRPSSGSSPLHF. V and J are TRBV30 and TRBJ1-6; D is undetermined. The CDR3 runs 14 residues. Germline V lookup: CDR1 GTSNPN, CDR2 SVGIG (reference sequence). V gave up 5 bases and J gave up 10 bases, with 18 bases separating them.

V usage is TRBV5-1 and J usage is TRBJ2-1; TRBD1 aligns across 7 bases. The germline V gene encodes CDR1 SGHRS and CDR2 YFSETQ. The length of the CDR3 is 14 residues. The V and J ends lost 2 bases and 7 bases, in that order; junction bases with no gene match: 6. DNA for the CDR3: TGCGCCAGCAGCTTTGGTTCAGGGGGAAATGAGCAGTTCTTC. Protein sequence: CASSFGSGGNEQFF.

This clonotype was seen a few times. CDR3 nucleotide sequence: TGTGCCAGCAGTTACCTAGCACAAGAGACCCAGTACTTC. Translating it yields CASSYLAQETQYF. The J gene is TRBJ2-5, the V gene TRBV6-2 or TRBV6-3, with D perhaps TRBD2 (5 bases). Germline CDR1 MNHEY, CDR2 SVGEGT. The CDR3 runs to 13 residues. V was pared by 2 bases and J by 2 bases, with 6 bases between.

This clonotype was recorded at least ten times. This chain's CDR3 is CANSGGLQETQYF. In nucleotides, the CDR3 is TGTGCCAATAGCGGGGGACTCCAAGAGACCCAGTACTTC. V usage is TRBV10-3 and J usage is TRBJ2-5, with 9 bases fitting TRBD2. V trimming: 10 bases; J trimming: 1 base; junction bases outside the gene matches: 4. The CDR3 totals 13 residues. The germline CDR1 and CDR2 sequences are ENHRY and SYGVKD.

This clonotype was found many times. The chain is built from TRBV6-1 and TRBJ2-3; 8 positions agree with TRBD2. Germline CDR1 reads MNHNS; CDR2 reads SASEGT. Trimming at V came to 6 bases and at J to 1 base, leaving 9 bases not matched to a gene. The CDR3 spans 16 residues. The CDR3 region has the DNA TGTGCCAGCAGAGCTATAGCGGGAAGGGGCACAGATACGCAGTATTTT. This codes for CASRAIAGRGTDTQYF.

In this sample, this clonotype turned up a few times. The chain links TRBV7-8 to TRBJ1-6, with 8 bases that match TRBD1. V was pared by 5 bases and J by 7 bases, with 13 bases of the junction left unmatched. Germline lookup yields CDR1 SGHVS and CDR2 FQNEAQ. The CDR3 runs to 17 residues. The CDR3 DNA is TGTGCCAGCAGCCCCGCTTGGGACAGGATTTCCAATTCACCCCTCCACTTT. Encoded protein: CASSPAWDRISNSPLHF. The entire variable domain, with the rest obtained from reference TRBV7-8 and TRBJ1-6, is as follows: GAGVSQSPRYKVAKRGQDVALRCDPISGHVSLFWYQQALGQGPEFLTYFQNEAQLDKSGLPSDRFFAERPEGSVSTLKIQRTQQEDSAVYLCASSPAWDRISNSPLHFGNGTRLTVT.

The chain uses TRBV9 and TRBJ2-6; D call uncertain. The germline V gene has CDR1 SGDLS and CDR2 YYNGEE. The CDR3 is made up of 13 amino acids. Trimming shortened V by 4 bases and J by 7 bases, and 9 bases separated the two germline ends. CDR3 amino acids: CASSPSDANVLTF. The CDR3 DNA reads as TGTGCCAGCAGCCCCTCGGACGCCAACGTCCTGACTTTC.

The table lists this clonotype with many counts. J is TRBJ2-2 and V is TRBV2; D might be TRBD1 (6 bases). Trimming pared 6 bases from V and 7 bases from J, leaving 15 bases between. The CDR3 totals 14 residues. Germline CDR1 and CDR2: SNHLY and FYNNEI. The CDR3 region is CASRDALGGGELFF. CDR3 bases: TGTGCCAGCAGAGATGCCTTAGGGGGCGGGGAGCTGTTTTTT.

V usage is TRBV5-1 and J usage is TRBJ2-2; no clear D gene. Trimming removed 0 bases at V and 3 bases at J, with 6 bases between. The CDR3 extends over 14 amino acids. Per germline, CDR1 SGHRS and CDR2 YFSETQ. CDR3 residues: CASSLGLHTGELFF. The CDR3 nucleotides read TGCGCCAGCAGCTTGGGACTTCACACCGGGGAGCTGTTTTTT.

The chain recombines TRBV5-1 with TRBJ2-5, with 10 bases that match TRBD2. J gave up 5 bases and V 0 bases, and 1 base lay outside the gene matches. This CDR3 comprises 14 residues. Germline CDR1 is SGHRS and CDR2 is YFSETQ. In nucleotides, the CDR3 is TGCGCCAGCAGCTTGGCTAGCGGGGGTGAGACCCAGTACTTC. It translates to CASSLASGGETQYF. Combining the CDR3 with reference TRBV5-1 and TRBJ2-5 gives the whole variable domain KAGVTQTPRYLIKTRGQQVTLSCSPISGHRSVSWYQQTPGQGLQFLFEYFSETQRNKGNFPGRFSGRQFSNSRSEMNVSTLELGDSALYLCASSLASGGETQYFGPGTRLLVL.

This clonotype was seen only a few times. The chain recombines TRBV20-1 with TRBJ2-1, with D uncertain. Germline V gene lookup returns CDR1 DFQATT and CDR2 SNEGSKA (reference sequence). Trimming took 0 bases from V and 9 from J, leaving 12 bases between them. The CDR3 is made up of 13 amino acids. The CDR3, as DNA: TGCAGTGCTAGAGATCTCTTCGCAAGTGAGCAGTTCTTC. Translated, it gives CSARDLFASEQFF.

Ten or more counts support this clonotype. The genes are TRBV3-1 and TRBJ2-5; TRBD2 matches 15 bases. The CDR3 is 18 amino acids. After removal of 2 bases from V and 2 bases from J, the junction contained 6 bases not matched to a gene. Germline assignment: CDR1 LGHDT and CDR2 YNNKEL (reference sequence). CDR3 DNA: TGTGCCAGCAGCCAATCCGGACTAGCGGGGGGGAAACAAGAGACCCAGTACTTC. Translation gives CASSQSGLAGGKQETQYF.

This clonotype was picked up many times. The rearrangement uses TRBV9 and TRBJ1-4; D possibly corresponds to TRBD1 (5 bases). Trimming took 2 bases from V and 5 from J, leaving 10 bases between them. Per germline, CDR1 SGDLS and CDR2 YYNGEE. The CDR3 has 14 residues. CDR3 residues: CASSVQGGNEKLFF. The CDR3 region has the DNA TGTGCCAGCAGCGTGCAGGGAGGCAATGAAAAACTGTTTTTT.

The table lists this clonotype with a few counts. The rearrangement links TRBV15 to TRBJ2-1, with 7 bases that match TRBD2. Unmatched junction bases numbered 9, after V lost 0 bases and J lost 10 bases. Germline V gives CDR1 LNHNV, CDR2 YYDKDF (reference sequence). This CDR3 has 15 amino acids. The CDR3 coding sequence is TGTGCCACCAGCAGAGATCCCTGGGATAGCGGGGAGCAGTTCTTC. Protein sequence: CATSRDPWDSGEQFF. Full variable domain (missing parts from reference TRBV15 and TRBJ2-1): DAMVIQNPRYQVTQFGKPVTLSCSQTLNHNVMYWYQQKSSQAPKLLFHYYDKDFNNEADTPDNFQSRRPNTSFCFLDIRSPGLGDTAMYLCATSRDPWDSGEQFFGPGTRLTVL.

In this sample, this clonotype turned up many times. The chain combines TRBV30 with TRBJ2-1; 10 bases agree with TRBD2. In germline, CDR1 is GTSNPN, CDR2 SVGIG (reference sequence). The CDR3 has 16 amino acids. Trimming at V came to 8 bases and at J to 5 bases, leaving 15 bases not matched to a gene. CDR3 loop: CAVERASGRVDNEQFF. Written as DNA, the CDR3 is TGTGCCGTGGAGAGGGCTAGCGGGAGAGTCGACAATGAGCAGTTCTTC. The full variable domain, in which reference TRBV30 and TRBJ2-1 provide the parts outside the CDR3, is SQTIHQWPATLVQPVGSPLSLECTVEGTSNPNLYWYRQAAGRGLQLLFYSVGIGQISSEVPQNLSASRPQDRQFILSSKKLLLSDSGFYLCAVERASGRVDNEQFFGPGTRLTVL.

V is TRBV6-5 and J is TRBJ1-1; unclear D gene. The CDR3 has 15 residues. Germline V gene lookup returns CDR1 MNHEY and CDR2 SVGAGI. Trimming removed 0 bases from V and 4 bases from J, with 12 bases in between. The DNA of the CDR3 is TGTGCCAGCAGTTACTCGATAGGGAGTGGCACTGAAGCTTTCTTT. This sequence encodes CASSYSIGSGTEAFF.

This clonotype was seen a handful of times. The chain joins TRBV7-3 to TRBJ2-1, with 9 bases matching TRBD2. V was pared by 5 bases and J by 3 bases, with 5 bases of the junction left unmatched. Germline V CDR1 and CDR2: SGHTA, FQGTGA. CDR3 size: 15 residues. CDR3 amino acids: CASSLIAGDYNEQFF. The CDR3 nucleotides are TGTGCCAGCAGCCTGATAGCGGGGGACTACAATGAGCAGTTCTTC.

This clonotype was found many times. V usage is TRBV2 and J usage is TRBJ1-2; D gene uncertain. Germline-derived CDR1 and CDR2 are SNHLY and FYNNEI. Trimming left V 7 bases short and J 3 bases short, with 9 bases between. This CDR3 is 12 amino acids long. CDR3 DNA: TGTGCCAGCAAGAGCAGGCACTATGGCTACACCTTC. Its protein product is CASKSRHYGYTF.

This clonotype has more than one count but fewer than ten. The chain is built from TRBV2 and TRBJ2-7, with D unresolved. Germline-derived CDR1 and CDR2 are SNHLY and FYNNEI. Trimming took off 4 bases at V and 3 bases at J, with 7 bases between the two ends. This CDR3 spans 12 amino acids. CDR3 DNA sequence: TGTGCCAGCAGTGCGGACGTCTACGAGCAGTACTTC. Protein sequence: CASSADVYEQYF.